The rows below give T cell receptor beta chains drawn from one sample of a study of T cell responses to AZD1222 COVID-19 vaccine. The table came from immunoSEQ multiplex PCR; TCRdb's copy has only in-frame clones and leaves some out. The sample carries 85,000 to 100,000 clones, about 78% recorded once. The material was peripheral blood, obtained on day 0 of AZD1222 vaccination. All receptors come from an adult in good health. CDR3s include the opening cysteine and the closing phenylalanine or tryptophan. D genes are given only for firm matches. Size values are once, few and many counts, or a class for expanded clones, and some rows have none.

size | length | J | V | D | CDR3 | DNA
- | 13 | TRBJ2-1 | TRBV7-9 | - | CASSLALDNEQFF | TGTGCCAGCAGCTTAGCGCTGGATAATGAGCAGTTCTTC
- | 12 | TRBJ2-7 | TRBV5-1 | TRBD2 | CASSTGTSKQYF | TGCGCCAGCAGCACCGGGACTAGCAAGCAGTACTTC
- | 16 | TRBJ1-5 | TRBV10-2 | TRBD1 | CASSEGDRGRRQPQHF | TGCGCCAGCAGTGAGGGGGACAGGGGGCGCCGTCAGCCCCAGCATTTT
- | 15 | TRBJ2-7 | TRBV2 | - | CASRWGTAISYEQYF | TGTGCCAGCAGATGGGGGACCGCAATTTCTTACGAGCAGTACTTC
- | 13 | TRBJ2-1 | TRBV12-3/TRBV12-4 | - | CASSLLRADEQFF | TGTGCCAGCAGTTTATTAAGGGCAGATGAGCAGTTCTTC
- | 15 | TRBJ2-5 | TRBV4-2 | - | CASSQGPEAQETQYF | TGTGCCAGCAGCCAAGGCCCAGAGGCCCAAGAGACCCAGTACTTC
few | 14 | TRBJ1-6 | TRBV28 | TRBD1 | CASSLTGGGSPLHF | TGTGCCAGCAGTTTAACAGGGGGAGGTTCACCCCTCCACTTT
once | 13 | TRBJ1-4 | TRBV29-1 | - | CSAKGGSDEKLFF | TGCAGCGCTAAAGGGGGTTCTGATGAAAAACTGTTTTTT
- | 17 | TRBJ1-5 | TRBV19 | - | CASSSERISRGNQPQHF | TGTGCCAGTAGTAGCGAGCGGATCTCGCGGGGCAATCAGCCCCAGCATTTT
- | 15 | TRBJ2-3 | TRBV7-2 | - | CASSLDSVTTDTQYF | TGTGCCAGCAGCTTAGACAGCGTCACTACAGATACGCAGTATTTT
- | 15 | TRBJ1-2 | TRBV7-8 | - | CASSLAIDALGGYTF | TGTGCCAGCAGCTTAGCTATTGATGCCCTGGGTGGCTACACCTTC
- | 14 | TRBJ2-7 | TRBV5-1 | - | CASSTGTGSGEQYF | TGCGCCAGCAGCACCGGGACCGGATCTGGCGAGCAGTACTTC
- | 14 | TRBJ2-7 | TRBV19 | - | CASSIEWPPYEQYF | TGTGCCAGTAGTATAGAATGGCCACCCTACGAGCAGTACTTC
- | 14 | TRBJ2-5 | TRBV7-9 | - | CASSLRRSQETQYF | TGTGCCAGCAGCTTAAGGAGGTCACAAGAGACCCAGTACTTC
- | 15 | TRBJ2-2 | TRBV2 | TRBD2 | CASSGLVGVTGELFF | TGTGCCAGCTCCGGACTAGTTGGGGTCACCGGGGAGCTGTTTTTT
- | 11 | TRBJ1-2 | TRBV29-1 | - | CSAAHSYGYTF | TGCAGCGCCGCCCACAGCTATGGCTACACCTTC
- | 15 | TRBJ2-4 | TRBV7-9 | - | CASSLSQPSGEIQYF | TGTGCCAGCAGCTTATCCCAGCCCTCCGGGGAGATTCAGTACTTC
- | 14 | TRBJ1-5 | TRBV2 | - | CASTTGVFNQPQHF | TGTGCCAGCACTACGGGGGTTTTCAATCAGCCCCAGCATTTT
few | 12 | TRBJ1-3 | TRBV12-3/TRBV12-4 | - | CASSLNGNTIYF | TGTGCCAGCAGTTTAAATGGAAACACCATATATTTT
- | 15 | TRBJ2-1 | TRBV6-5 | - | CASSYSTGGYNEQFF | TGTGCCAGCAGTTACTCGACTGGGGGCTACAATGAGCAGTTCTTC
- | 16 | TRBJ1-2 | TRBV18 | TRBD1 | CASSPAVDRGFYGYTF | TGTGCCAGCTCACCTGCAGTTGACAGGGGATTTTATGGCTACACCTTC
once | 16 | TRBJ2-3 | TRBV2 | TRBD2 | CASRRTSGVSTDTQYF | TGTGCCAGCCGACGGACTAGCGGCGTGAGCACAGATACGCAGTATTTT